This TCR beta chain was identified in a study of shared clonotypes between healthy human individuals. The germline V gene encodes CDR1 MNHNY and CDR2 SVGAGI (reference sequence). This CDR3 spans 15 amino acids. With V trimmed by 5 bases and J by 7 bases, 12 bases remained unmatched. The assay used deep level. PBMC DNA, left unsorted, was sequenced on ten immunoSEQ deep assay plates. Method: immunoSEQ multiplex PCR; TCRdb's copy keeps in-frame clones and lacks some. The sample has about 490,000 clones; around three quarters are singletons. The source of this sequence is a woman between 40 and 50 years old in good health. Some clones in this sample may be carry-over from other donors' samples. The specimen sequenced was PBMCs. The chain employs TRBV6-6 and TRBJ2-7; 9 bases map to TRBD1. This chain's CDR3 is CASSRDRDRESEQYF. CDR3 nucleotides: TGTGCCAGCAGTCGCGACCGGGACAGGGAAAGTGAGCAGTACTTC.